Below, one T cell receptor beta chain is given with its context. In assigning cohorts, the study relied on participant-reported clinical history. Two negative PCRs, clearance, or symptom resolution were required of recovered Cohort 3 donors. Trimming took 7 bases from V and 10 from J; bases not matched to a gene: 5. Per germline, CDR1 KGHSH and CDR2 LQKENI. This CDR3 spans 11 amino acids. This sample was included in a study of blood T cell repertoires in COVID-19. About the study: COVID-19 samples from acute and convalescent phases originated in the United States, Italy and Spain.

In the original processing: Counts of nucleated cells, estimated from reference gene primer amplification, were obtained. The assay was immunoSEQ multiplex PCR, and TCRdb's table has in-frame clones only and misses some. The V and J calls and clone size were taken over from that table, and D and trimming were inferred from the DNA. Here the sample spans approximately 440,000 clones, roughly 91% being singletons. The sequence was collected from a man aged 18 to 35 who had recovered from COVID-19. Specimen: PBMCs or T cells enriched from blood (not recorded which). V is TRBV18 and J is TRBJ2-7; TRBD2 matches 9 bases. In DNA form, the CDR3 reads TGTGCCAGCTTTGCTAGCGGGATCCAGTACTTC. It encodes CASFASGIQYF.